Below, 21 T cell receptor beta chains from the same sample are listed, as sequenced in a study of blood T cell repertoires in COVID-19 (dated by TCRdb to 2020 to 2021). Libraries were constructed by the immunoSEQ multiplex PCR assay. Sourced from immuneACCESS, this table was stored by TCRdb with only in-frame sequences that have V and J called. A share of the clones is absent; for the studies checked, an unresolved V gene accounts for under half, and the remainder has no known explanation. The sample profile shows approximately 230,000 clones; around 80% of them were found once. About 15% of the sample is taken by the ten largest. The sequenced sample was PBMCs or T cells enriched from blood (not recorded which). The receptors derive from a middle-aged man who had recovered from COVID-19.

J is TRBJ2-7 and V is TRBV7-5; the tabulated D call, TRBD2, remains unverified against the DNA. TRBV7-5 is designated a pseudogene. The length of the CDR3 is 15 residues. CDR3 residues: CVRVGSWVLDYEQYF. CDR3 sequence (DNA): TGTGTCAGAGTGGGGAGTTGGGTACTGGACTACGAGCAGTACTTC.

The chain has TRBV5-6 and TRBJ1-1; no definite D call. CDR3 length: 14 amino acids. Germline CDR1 and CDR2: SGHDT and YYEEEE. The ends were cut back, 2 bases at V and 1 base at J, with 9 bases in the middle. The DNA for the CDR3 is TGTGCCAGCAGCTTTCGTCCTAGGAACACTGAAGCTTTCTTT. It codes for CASSFRPRNTEAFF. Variable domain in full (rest from reference TRBV5-6 and TRBJ1-1): DAGVTQSPTHLIKTRGQQVTLRCSPKSGHDTVSWYQQALGQGPQFIFQYYEEEERQRGNFPDRFSGHQFPNYSSELNVNALLLGDSALYLCASSFRPRNTEAFFGQGTRLTVV.

The CDR3 loop is CASSERGAGYNEQFF. The CDR3 nucleotides read TGTGCCAGCAGTGAACGTGGGGCAGGGTACAATGAGCAGTTCTTC. The rearrangement joins TRBV28 to TRBJ2-1, with D perhaps matching TRBD1 (5 bases). The CDR3 runs 15 residues. Trimming removed 5 bases from V and 4 bases from J, with 15 bases in between. Per germline, CDR1 MDHEN and CDR2 SYDVKM. Supplemented by reference TRBV28 and TRBJ2-1, the full variable domain reads DVKVTQSSRYLVKRTGEKVFLECVQDMDHENMFWYRQDPGLGLRLIYFSYDVKMKEKGDIPEGYSVSREKKERFSLILESASTNQTSMYLCASSERGAGYNEQFFGPGTRLTVL.

The chain carries TRBV5-6 and TRBJ1-2; tentative D call: TRBD1 (5 bases). V lost 4 bases to trimming and J lost 2 bases, with 15 bases between them. The germline gives CDR1 SGHDT, CDR2 YYEEEE. The CDR3 is 15 residues long. The CDR3 nucleotides read TGTGCCAGCAGCCCCCCGGGAGGGACGAACTATGGCTACACCTTC. This sequence encodes CASSPPGGTNYGYTF.

V usage is TRBV15 and J usage is TRBJ1-4, with D perhaps matching TRBD1 (6 bases). The CDR3 has 15 residues. V gave up 5 bases and J gave up 5 bases, with 15 bases separating them. Germline CDR1 is LNHNV and CDR2 is YYDKDF (reference sequence). The DNA for the CDR3 is TGTGCCACCAGCCCATCAGGACAGCAGAATGAAAAACTGTTTTTT. Residues: CATSPSGQQNEKLFF.

The V and J genes are TRBV7-5 and TRBJ1-1; no check of the table's D call, TRBD1, against the DNA was made. TRBV7-5 is a known pseudogene. The CDR3 spans 15 residues. CDR3 sequence: CVRSPPDRWNTEAFF. The CDR3 DNA reads TGTGTCAGAAGCCCACCGGACAGATGGAACACTGAAGCTTTCTTT.

The CDR3 DNA sequence: TGTGCCAGCAGCACCGGACAGGTAGAACAGCCCCAGCATTTT. This codes for CASSTGQVEQPQHF. The chain employs TRBV11-3 and TRBJ1-5, with 7 bases that match TRBD1. The CDR3 has 14 residues. Germline values: CDR1 SGHNT, CDR2 YENEEA. The ends lost 5 bases at V and 7 bases at J; junction bases unmatched: 8. Variable domain in full (rest from reference TRBV11-3 and TRBJ1-5): EAGVVQSPRYKIIEKKQPVAFWCNPISGHNTLYWYLQNLGQGPELLIRYENEEAVDDSQLPKDRFSAERLKGVDSTLKIQPAELGDSAVYLCASSTGQVEQPQHFGDGTRLSIL.

The genes are TRBV19 and TRBJ1-1, with TRBD1 identical over 9 bases. Germline CDR1 reads LNHDA; CDR2 reads SQIVND (reference sequence). J gave up 3 bases and V 5 bases, and 7 bases lay outside the gene matches. The CDR3 runs to 15 residues. The CDR3 sequence: CASSPTWTGDTEAFF. CDR3 DNA: TGTGCCAGTAGTCCTACTTGGACAGGGGACACTGAAGCTTTCTTT.

The chain couples TRBV4-3 to TRBJ2-4, with 8 bases fitting TRBD2. Trimming at V came to 0 bases and at J to 7 bases, leaving 8 bases not matched to a gene. This CDR3 spans 16 amino acids. The germline V gene has CDR1 LGHNA and CDR2 YSLEER. The CDR3 bases are TGCGCCAGCAGCCAAGATGGTCGGCGGGGGGCCAACATTCAGTACTTC. It yields the protein CASSQDGRRGANIQYF.

The rearrangement uses TRBV15 and TRBJ2-1; D is possibly TRBD2 (5 bases). The CDR3 has 15 amino acids. Germline V gene lookup returns CDR1 LNHNV and CDR2 YYDKDF (reference sequence). V was shortened by 7 bases and J by 1 base, with 14 bases between the two germline ends. This CDR3 reads CATTRARGSYNEQFF. CDR3 DNA sequence: TGTGCCACCACTAGAGCCCGGGGTTCCTACAATGAGCAGTTCTTC.

This chain links TRBV29-1 with TRBJ2-6, with 7 bases fitting TRBD1. The CDR3 extends over 16 amino acids. V lost 1 base to trimming and J lost 0 bases; unmatched junction nucleotides: 3. Germline-derived CDR1 and CDR2 are SQVTM and ANQGSEA. CDR3 bases: TGCAGCGTTGAAGGACAGGGTAGCTCTGGGGCCAACGTCCTGACTTTC. This translates into CSVEGQGSSGANVLTF.

The V call is TRBV7-6, the J call TRBJ2-2; D perhaps matches TRBD1 (6 bases). CDR3 size: 17 residues. In germline, CDR1 is SGHVS, CDR2 FNYEAQ. Trimming removed 0 bases at V and 1 base at J, with 12 bases between. The DNA for the CDR3 is TGTGCCAGCAGCTTAGCTACCGGGACAAGGAACACCGGGGAGCTGTTTTTT. It translates to CASSLATGTRNTGELFF.

The chain combines TRBV28 with TRBJ1-5; 12 nucleotides agree with TRBD1. Trimming cost V 5 bases and J 7 bases; bases outside gene matches: 12. CDR3 length equals 17 residues. Germline CDR1 reads MDHEN; CDR2 reads SYDVKM. Written as DNA, the CDR3 is TGTGCCAGCAGTCCTAGACCGGGACAGGGGGCTTTGCAGCCCCAGCATTTT. Translating gives CASSPRPGQGALQPQHF.

This chain uses TRBV11-2 with TRBJ2-3; 7 bases are shared with TRBD2. The junction had 2 bases not matched to a gene; V was cut back by 1 base and J by 1 base. The CDR3 loop spans 15 amino acids. CDR1 is SGHAT, CDR2 FQNNGV, per germline. The CDR3 DNA sequence: TGTGCCAGCAGCTTAGTAAGCGGGGGCACAGATACGCAGTATTTT. The encoded protein is CASSLVSGGTDTQYF.

This sequence joins TRBV4-2 and TRBJ2-1; 9 positions match TRBD2. The germline V gene has CDR1 LGHNA and CDR2 YNFKEQ. This CDR3 comprises 14 residues. The J segment lost 6 bases and the V segment lost 7 bases, leaving 7 bases of the junction unmatched. The CDR3 here is CASTVAGAPNEQFF. CDR3 sequence (DNA): TGTGCCAGCACCGTAGCGGGGGCACCCAATGAGCAGTTCTTC.

This sequence joins TRBV27 and TRBJ1-5; the match to TRBD1 covers 9 bases. Germline-derived CDR1 and CDR2 are MNHEY and SMNVEV (reference sequence). The CDR3 length is 14 residues. J lost 7 bases, V lost 5 bases, and 6 bases had no gene match. The CDR3 reads CASSTGTGLQPQHF. The CDR3 DNA follows: TGTGCCAGCAGTACCGGGACAGGGTTGCAGCCCCAGCATTTT.

This chain uses TRBV6-5 with TRBJ1-2; a weak D match, TRBD1 (5 bases). Trimming cost V 0 bases and J 0 bases, with 11 bases left between them. CDR1 MNHEY and CDR2 SVGAGI come from the germline V gene. CDR3 length: 16 amino acids. The CDR3 DNA is TGTGCCAGCAGTTACTCGACGACAGCAACTAACTATGGCTACACCTTC. Translating it yields CASSYSTTATNYGYTF.

As concerns this clone: Other DNA sequences within the sample encode an identical CDR3. The CDR3 sequence: CAISRPGTGSGANVLTF. The CDR3 bases are TGTGCCATCAGTCGTCCCGGGACAGGCTCTGGGGCCAACGTCCTGACTTTC. The J gene is TRBJ2-6, the V gene TRBV10-3, with TRBD1 matching 8 bases. V was clipped by 5 bases and J by 0 bases; unmatched bases: 6. This CDR3 has 17 residues. Germline CDR1 ENHRY, CDR2 SYGVKD.

A remark on this clone: This sample also contains other DNA sequences that code for the same CDR3. CDR3 residues: CASSPDRGNEKLFF. The CDR3 DNA reads TGTGCCAGCAGCCCGGACAGGGGTAATGAAAAACTGTTTTTT. The rearrangement links TRBV7-2 to TRBJ1-4; 9 nucleotides line up with TRBD1. Germline V gene data show CDR1 as SGHTA and CDR2 as FQGNSA. CDR3 length equals 14 residues. Germline trimming cut 5 bases from V and 4 bases from J; bases unmatched to any gene: 2.

This clone is a singleton in its sample. The rearrangement links TRBV5-1 to TRBJ2-1, with TRBD1 identical over 7 bases. V dropped 6 bases and J dropped 3; count of bases not matched to a gene: 3. The CDR3 is 13 amino acids. Germline CDR1 is SGHRS and CDR2 is YFSETQ. The CDR3 protein is CASTRDSYNEQFF. CDR3 in DNA: TGCGCCAGCACTAGGGACAGCTACAATGAGCAGTTCTTC.

The V call is TRBV9, the J call TRBJ1-3; D may be TRBD1 (6 bases). CDR1 and CDR2 (germline): SGDLS, YYNGEE. The CDR3 length is 14 residues. V lost 3 bases, J lost 7 bases, and 14 bases lay in between. CDR3 in DNA: TGTGCCAGCAGCGCCTCAGGGGTAGGGAACACCATATATTTT. Its protein is CASSASGVGNTIYF.